This T cell receptor (beta chain) was recovered during a study of beta chain features in type 1 diabetes. Findings of the study overall: All four CD4+ subsets of Type 1 diabetes patients contained TCRB CDR3s that were moderately but significantly shorter.

As every portion of the isolated RNA was reverse transcribed, the sequencing read expressed TCRB transcripts. Measured with immunoSEQ multiplex PCR; TCRdb has only the in-frame clones, and not every one. The sample contains roughly 240,000 clones, 20% to 25% of which appear only once. Germline V gene lookup returns CDR1 SEHNR and CDR2 FQNEAQ (reference sequence). Trimming pared 5 bases from V and 4 bases from J, leaving 20 bases between. The CDR3 loop spans 17 amino acids. In the case of this clone: Its antigen remains unidentified.

This sequence was found in a woman aged 25 to 39 with type 1 diabetes. The V and J genes are TRBV7-9 and TRBJ2-2, with D possibly TRBD2 on 5 matching bases. Sequencing was carried out using naive CD4+ T cells from blood. CDR3 sequence reads: CASSVRWRGAGTGELFF. The CDR3 region has the DNA TGTGCCAGCAGCGTACGATGGCGAGGCGCGGGCACCGGGGAGCTGTTTTTT.